This T cell receptor (beta chain) was profiled in a study of regulatory T cells in long-lasting Graves disease. Time point indicated: newly diagnosed GD, antithyroid drugs for less than 3 months. Extracted PBMC RNA gave rise to the TCR library. The V gene end was trimmed by 2 bases and the J gene end by 4 bases; junction bases not matched to a gene: 6. The CDR3 loop spans 14 amino acids. Germline CDR1 and CDR2: DFQATT and SNEGSKA (reference sequence). Building the TCR beta libraries relied on iRepertoire HTBI primers, and CDR3 regions underwent Arm-PCR. Using its own MiXCR run on the multiplex PCR reads, TCRdb lists one record per CDR3 protein. Altogether a few hundred thousand distinct CDR3 sequences are present, about 14% being singletons, with the ten largest covering roughly a tenth. This clonotype was found a few times. Its target is not known. Study-level points and caveats: Limited sample numbers may have lowered accuracy.

In addition, the sample was reused for a study of T cells in Graves' hyperthyroidism and ophthalmopathy. That study adds: Graves' hyperthyroidism was deemed stable absent ophthalmopathy progression within 18 months. Peripheral blood also featured most of the thyroid clonotypes expanded above 0.001.

The V gene is TRBV20-1, the J gene TRBJ2-7; 9 nucleotides line up with TRBD2. The sequencing used peripheral blood mononuclear cells (PBMCs), collected at new diagnosis, from a patient treated with antithyroid drugs. The TCR originated in a man aged 30-40 years with Graves disease. The CDR3 spells CSARPSGIVYEQYF. For the CDR3, the DNA is TGCAGTGCTAGACCTAGCGGGATAGTTTACGAGCAGTACTTC.